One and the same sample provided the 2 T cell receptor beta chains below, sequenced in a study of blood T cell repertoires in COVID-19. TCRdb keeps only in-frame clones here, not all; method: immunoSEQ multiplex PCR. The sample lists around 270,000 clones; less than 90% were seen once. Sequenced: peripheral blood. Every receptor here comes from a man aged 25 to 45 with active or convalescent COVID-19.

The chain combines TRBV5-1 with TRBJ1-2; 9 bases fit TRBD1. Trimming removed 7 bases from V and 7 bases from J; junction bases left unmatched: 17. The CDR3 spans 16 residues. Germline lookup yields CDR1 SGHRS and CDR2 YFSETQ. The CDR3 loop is CASGDGGTGGVSGYTF. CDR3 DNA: TGCGCCAGCGGGGACGGCGGAACAGGGGGCGTGAGTGGCTACACCTTC.

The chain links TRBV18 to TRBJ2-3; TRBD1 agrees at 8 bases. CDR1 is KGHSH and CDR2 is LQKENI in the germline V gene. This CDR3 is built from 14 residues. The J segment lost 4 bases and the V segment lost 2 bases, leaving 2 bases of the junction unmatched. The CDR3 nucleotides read TGTGCCAGCTCACCAACAGGGGGTGCAGATACGCAGTATTTT. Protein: CASSPTGGADTQYF.